What follows is one T cell receptor (beta chain) and its context. Its antigen is currently unknown. This CDR3 comprises 14 residues. CDR1 is SGHTA and CDR2 is FQGTGA in the germline V gene. V was shortened by 1 base and J by 6 bases, with 12 bases between the two germline ends. These data come from a study of CD8 T cells in ankylosing spondylitis. General observations from the study: Enrichment of disease-linked clones was reportedly significant in matched ankylosing spondylitis synovial fluid. Disease-linked clones were CD8+ and relatively rare in peripheral blood. Earlier authors reported some of these motif variants in reactive arthritis synovial fluid and blood. Apparently characteristic of ankylosing spondylitis blood was a TCR beta motif (roughly eight highly homologous variants).

Researchers built TCR beta libraries using quantitative 5'-RACE with molecular barcodes. Via MiXCR, TCRdb re-called the 5' RACE reads, giving one row per CDR3 protein. The sample includes some 840,000 distinct CDR3 sequences, 12% seen only once; the top ten take roughly 0.51%. This chain links TRBV7-3 with TRBJ1-1, with D perhaps TRBD1 (5 bases). The receptor was isolated from a male donor with ankylosing spondylitis. What was sequenced was blood, either unsorted or a sorted T cell fraction (not recorded which). The DNA of the CDR3 is TGTGCCAGCAGCTTAAGTCCGGGGGAGGCTGAAGCTTTCTTT. It encodes CASSLSPGEAEAFF.